This T cell receptor beta chain is drawn from a study of T-cell memory formation after mild COVID-19. Overall study results and limits: Certain responding clones were present in pre-infection memory, suggesting participation of cross-reactive memory. Proof of SARS-CoV-2 specificity was absent for the second-wave clones that crested on day 37. Day 15 to 85 contractors were CD4/CD8 balanced; later expanders leaned CD4+.

TCRdb re-called the 5' RACE reads with MiXCR, one entry per CDR3 protein. This table has approximately 150,000 distinct CDR3 sequences, approximately 15% appearing once. This clonotype was observed a handful of times. Its antigen is currently unknown. The CDR3 runs 11 residues. V was shortened by 1 base and J by 8 bases, with 4 bases between the two germline ends. Germline V gene lookup returns CDR1 SGHDT and CDR2 YYEEEE. The sample comprised PBMCs or a T cell subset sorted from them (not recorded which). This receptor was taken from an adult woman who had mild COVID-19 (a few samples of this study predate the infection). Cell type and time point are not known. The rearrangement joins TRBV5-6 to TRBJ2-1; unclear D gene. Written as DNA, the CDR3 is TGTGCCAGCAGCTTGAGGTATGAGCAGTTCTTC. Translated: CASSLRYEQFF.